The 21 T cell receptor beta chains in this list originate from one sample, sequenced in a study of blood T cell repertoires in COVID-19. Sequencing was performed with immunoSEQ multiplex PCR; in TCRdb, only in-frame clones are kept and a portion is missing. Of fewer than 110,000 clones detected, 89% appear once; the ten largest clones hold approximately 3.5%. What was sequenced was peripheral blood. Receptors were obtained from an older woman with acute or convalescent COVID-19.

The chain uses TRBV6-5 and TRBJ2-7; 7 bases agree with TRBD2. V lost 0 bases, J lost 4 bases, and 6 bases stayed unmatched. Germline CDR1 and CDR2: MNHEY and SVGAGI. The CDR3 sequence is 15 residues long. The CDR3 protein is CASSYSVGGLYEQYF. The CDR3 bases are TGTGCCAGCAGTTACTCGGTGGGAGGGCTTTACGAGCAGTACTTC.

The chain joins TRBV5-1 to TRBJ2-5, with unresolved D. V shed 0 bases and J shed 5 bases, with 5 bases lying between them. CDR3 length: 12 amino acids. Germline CDR1 SGHRS, CDR2 YFSETQ. CDR3 residues: CASSLARETQYF. The CDR3 nucleotides read TGCGCCAGCAGCTTGGCTAGGGAGACCCAGTACTTC.

The CDR3 protein is CASSSQQGLWGNQPQHF. The CDR3 DNA reads TGTGCCAGCAGCTCACAACAGGGGTTGTGGGGGAATCAGCCCCAGCATTTT. This chain joins TRBV5-6 and TRBJ1-5; 7 bases map to TRBD1. The J segment lost 4 bases and the V segment lost 3 bases, leaving 13 bases of the junction unmatched. This CDR3 contains 17 residues. Germline CDR1 is SGHDT and CDR2 is YYEEEE.

The rearrangement links TRBV18 to TRBJ2-1; 12 bases line up with TRBD2. V lost 3 bases, J lost 0 bases, and 6 bases stayed unmatched. The CDR3 runs 18 residues. The germline V gene has CDR1 KGHSH and CDR2 LQKENI. CDR3 sequence (DNA): TGTGCCAGCTCACCCCCGACTAGCGGGAGCCTCTCCTACAATGAGCAGTTCTTC. Its protein is CASSPPTSGSLSYNEQFF.

This sequence joins TRBV9 and TRBJ2-2; D is possibly TRBD1 (6 bases). Germline V gives CDR1 SGDLS, CDR2 YYNGEE. Trimming cost V 3 bases and J 3 bases, with 12 bases left between them. There are 15 residues in the CDR3. The CDR3 protein is CASSAGDIYTGELFF. Written as DNA, the CDR3 is TGTGCCAGCAGCGCCGGGGACATTTACACCGGGGAGCTGTTTTTT. Complete variable domain (other parts from reference TRBV9 and TRBJ2-2): DSGVTQTPKHLITATGQRVTLRCSPRSGDLSVYWYQQSLDQGLQFLIQYYNGEERAKGNILERFSAQQFPDLHSELNLSSLELGDSALYFCASSAGDIYTGELFFGEGSRLTVL.

The chain couples TRBV28 to TRBJ2-2, with 8 bases identical to TRBD2. Germline V CDR1 and CDR2: MDHEN, SYDVKM. After removal of 5 bases from V and 2 bases from J, the junction contained 1 base not matched to a gene. This CDR3 region has 14 residues. The CDR3 here is CASSIAGNTGELFF. CDR3 sequence (DNA): TGTGCCAGCAGTATAGCGGGAAACACCGGGGAGCTGTTTTTT.

The J gene is TRBJ2-7, the V gene TRBV6-2 or TRBV6-3; D is perhaps TRBD1 (6 bases). This CDR3 has 12 amino acids. Germline CDR1 and CDR2: MNHEY and SVGEGT. Trimming shortened V by 4 bases and J by 6 bases, and 10 bases separated the two germline ends. CDR3: CASSLVGGEQYF. The CDR3, as DNA: TGTGCCAGCAGTTTAGTAGGGGGCGAGCAGTACTTC.

V and J are TRBV15 and TRBJ1-3, with 7 nucleotides matching TRBD1. CDR3 length equals 18 residues. Germline V lookup: CDR1 LNHNV, CDR2 YYDKDF (reference sequence). J gave up 0 bases and V 0 bases, and 8 bases lay outside the gene matches. The CDR3 DNA is TGTGCCACCAGCAGAGATCAGACAGGGTCAAGCTCTGGAAACACCATATATTTT. Amino acid sequence: CATSRDQTGSSSGNTIYF.

The chain has TRBV19 and TRBJ2-5; tentative D call: TRBD1 (5 bases). Germline V CDR1 and CDR2: LNHDA, SQIVND (reference sequence). V lost 3 bases and J lost 1, with 15 bases in between. The CDR3 extends over 16 amino acids. The CDR3 is CASSIPGQLIQETQYF. The CDR3 nucleotides are TGTGCCAGTAGTATTCCAGGACAACTAATCCAAGAGACCCAGTACTTC.

The chain is built from TRBV7-8 and TRBJ1-2; D is possibly TRBD1 (6 bases). Deletions cut 0 bases from V and 6 bases from J, with 14 bases between. Per the germline V gene, CDR1 is SGHVS and CDR2 is FQNEAQ. The CDR3 is made up of 15 amino acids. The CDR3 here is CASSLARGAPNGYTF. The CDR3, as DNA: TGTGCCAGCAGCTTAGCGCGGGGGGCGCCTAATGGCTACACCTTC.

The chain couples TRBV10-2 to TRBJ2-7, with 8 nucleotides matching TRBD1. After removal of 4 bases from V and 4 bases from J, the junction contained 3 bases not matched to a gene. The CDR3 contains 13 residues. Germline V gives CDR1 WSHSY, CDR2 SAAADI. The CDR3 reads CASSVQGGYEQYF. The CDR3 nucleotides read TGCGCCAGCAGTGTACAGGGGGGATACGAGCAGTACTTC.

The V call is TRBV5-1, the J call TRBJ2-7; 11 bases line up with TRBD2. Germline V gene lookup returns CDR1 SGHRS and CDR2 YFSETQ. V lost 4 bases, J lost 3 bases, and 0 bases stayed unmatched. CDR3 size: 13 residues. CDR3 in amino acids: CASSGTSGYEQYF. The CDR3 bases are TGCGCCAGCAGCGGGACTAGCGGCTACGAGCAGTACTTC.

This chain connects TRBV4-2 to TRBJ2-5, with 7 bases fitting TRBD2. This CDR3 spans 15 amino acids. Germline trimming cut 0 bases from V and 7 bases from J; bases unmatched to any gene: 8. Per germline, CDR1 LGHNA and CDR2 YNFKEQ. The CDR3 is CASSQDQRDLGTQYF. DNA of the CDR3: TGTGCCAGCAGCCAAGACCAGCGGGACTTGGGGACCCAGTACTTC.

This clone was detected a few times. This sequence joins TRBV11-3 and TRBJ2-5; 13 bases map to TRBD2. The germline CDR1 and CDR2 sequences are SGHNT and YENEEA. J gave up 5 bases and V 5 bases, and 8 bases lay outside the gene matches. The CDR3 consists of 16 residues. The CDR3 here is CASSPGTSGAGETQYF. The CDR3 DNA sequence: TGTGCCAGCAGCCCAGGGACTAGCGGGGCGGGGGAGACCCAGTACTTC. The variable domain in full, with the rest retrieved from reference TRBV11-3 and TRBJ2-5, is EAGVVQSPRYKIIEKKQPVAFWCNPISGHNTLYWYLQNLGQGPELLIRYENEEAVDDSQLPKDRFSAERLKGVDSTLKIQPAELGDSAVYLCASSPGTSGAGETQYFGPGTRLLVL.

The rearrangement joins TRBV29-1 to TRBJ2-3, with a tentative D call TRBD1 (6 bases). The germline V gene encodes CDR1 SQVTM and CDR2 ANQGSEA. The CDR3 spans 13 residues. Trimming removed 1 base at V and 1 base at J, with 6 bases between. The CDR3 region has the DNA TGCAGCGTTGAAGGGACAGGCACAGATACGCAGTATTTT. Translating gives CSVEGTGTDTQYF.

The V and J genes are TRBV7-9 and TRBJ1-1; perhaps TRBD1 as D (5 bases). Germline CDR1 is SEHNR and CDR2 is FQNEAQ (reference sequence). There are 16 residues in the CDR3. Deletions cut 6 bases from V and 8 bases from J, with 25 bases between. CDR3 residues: CASSQVSGRGGKEAFF. DNA for the CDR3: TGTGCCAGCAGTCAAGTGAGCGGGCGCGGGGGAAAAGAAGCTTTCTTT.

The chain is built from TRBV7-3 and TRBJ1-4; possible D gene TRBD1, 6 bases. This CDR3 is 16 amino acids long. V lost 5 bases, J lost 3 bases, and 16 bases lay in between. CDR1 and CDR2 (germline): SGHTA, FQGTGA. CDR3 in amino acids: CASSPIATGPNEKLFF. The CDR3 bases are TGTGCCAGCAGCCCAATAGCGACAGGCCCTAATGAAAAACTGTTTTTT.

This rearrangement joins TRBV3-1 (or the pseudogene TRBV3-2) to TRBJ1-5; no reliable D call. Trimming left V 4 bases short and J 4 bases short, with 11 bases between. The CDR3 contains 14 residues. CDR1 and CDR2 from the germline V gene are LGHDT and YNNKEL (reference sequence). CDR3 in amino acids: CASSPSSRNQPQHF. Here the CDR3 DNA reads TGTGCCAGCAGCCCCTCTAGCCGGAATCAGCCCCAGCATTTT.

The chain joins TRBV3-1 (or the pseudogene TRBV3-2) to TRBJ2-1; 12 bases match TRBD2. Germline V gives CDR1 LGHDT, CDR2 YNNKEL (reference sequence). This CDR3 comprises 15 residues. V dropped 1 base and J dropped 10; count of bases not matched to a gene: 5. The CDR3: CASSQGGLAGGEQFF. DNA of the CDR3: TGTGCCAGCAGCCAAGGGGGACTAGCGGGCGGAGAGCAGTTCTTC.

This chain joins TRBV6-5 and TRBJ2-7; D not resolved. Germline CDR1 MNHEY, CDR2 SVGAGI. The CDR3 is 14 amino acids. The V and J ends lost 5 bases and 4 bases respectively, with 15 bases between them. DNA for the CDR3: TGTGCCAGCAGTCCTACTACAATAATATACGAGCAGTACTTC. Protein: CASSPTTIIYEQYF.

This clone was detected only a few times. V gene TRBV19 combines with J gene TRBJ1-6; 7 nucleotides align to TRBD1. Germline lookup yields CDR1 LNHDA and CDR2 SQIVND (reference sequence). The CDR3 length is 16 residues. Losses at the gene ends were 7 bases for V and 5 bases for J; bases not matched to a gene: 11. The DNA for the CDR3 is TGTGCCAGTAAAACCACAGGGGTAGGAGATAATTCACCCCTCCACTTT. It translates to CASKTTGVGDNSPLHF.